These 9 T cell receptor beta chains were all obtained from the same sample, sequenced in a study of regulatory and conventional T cells in RAG deficiency. Here immunoSEQ multiplex PCR was the method, and the copy in TCRdb shows in-frame clones only, minus some. The sample lists around 37,000 clones, approximately 91% occurring once. These data were likewise used in another study, on regulatory T cells. That work states: The primer mix had 52 TRBV and 13 TRBJ primers.

Material: CD8+ T cells sorted from blood. These receptors originate from a human donor in good health.

The chain joins TRBV5-8 to TRBJ1-1; D is unresolved. Germline lookup yields CDR1 SGHTS and CDR2 YDEGEE. V was shortened by 4 bases and J by 6 bases, with 10 bases between the two germline ends. This CDR3 spans 12 amino acids. CDR3 sequence (DNA): TGTGCCAGCAGCCTACGAAACCCTGAAGCTTTCTTT. Residues: CASSLRNPEAFF. Full variable domain (outside the CDR3, taken from reference TRBV5-8 and TRBJ1-1): EAGVTQSPTHLIKTRGQQATLRCSPISGHTSVYWYQQALGLGLQFLLWYDEGEERNRGNFPPRFSGRQFPNYSSELNVNALELEDSALYLCASSLRNPEAFFGQGTRLTVV.

V and J are TRBV11-2 and TRBJ1-1; D gene uncertain. The germline V and J ends were trimmed by 10 bases and 0 bases, with 12 bases remaining between them. Germline V lookup: CDR1 SGHAT, CDR2 FQNNGV. The CDR3 is made up of 13 amino acids. CDR3 nucleotide sequence: TGTGCCACCGGAGAAGTCTTGAACACTGAAGCTTTCTTT. This gives the protein CATGEVLNTEAFF.

This chain joins TRBV7-3 and TRBJ1-1; possibly TRBD1 for D (5 bases). CDR1 is SGHTA and CDR2 is FQGTGA in the germline V gene. CDR3 length: 13 residues. V gave up 2 bases and J gave up 1 base, with 5 bases separating them. CDR3 coding DNA: TGTGCCAGCAGCTTAGGGACGAACACTGAAGCTTTCTTT. Protein product: CASSLGTNTEAFF.

The chain employs TRBV5-1 and TRBJ1-1; no reliable D call. CDR3 size: 14 residues. Germline values: CDR1 SGHRS, CDR2 YFSETQ. V was trimmed by 0 bases and J by 4 bases, leaving 10 bases between them. The CDR3 loop is CASSLAFAPTEAFF. DNA for the CDR3: TGCGCCAGCAGCTTGGCGTTTGCGCCCACTGAAGCTTTCTTT.

This clone was counted a single time. The chain uses TRBV9 and TRBJ1-2; TRBD1 matches at 7 bases. V lost 3 bases and J lost 9; bases outside the gene matches: 2. The CDR3 is made up of 11 amino acids. Germline lookup yields CDR1 SGDLS and CDR2 YYNGEE. In DNA, the CDR3 is TGTGCCAGCAGCGCAGGGGGAAGCTACACCTTC. Protein: CASSAGGSYTF.

The gene calls are TRBV7-9 and TRBJ2-7; 7 bases match TRBD1. CDR3 length: 14 amino acids. The junction had 5 bases not matched to a gene; V was cut back by 4 bases and J by 2 bases. Germline CDR1 and CDR2: SEHNR and FQNEAQ (reference sequence). Here the CDR3 reads CASSSIGQAYEQYF. The CDR3 DNA reads TGTGCCAGCAGCTCCATCGGACAGGCCTACGAGCAGTACTTC.

This clone was recorded only once. The genes are TRBV7-3 and TRBJ1-1; D not resolved. CDR1 is SGHTA and CDR2 is FQGTGA in the germline V gene. This CDR3 comprises 15 residues. V was trimmed by 3 bases and J by 2 bases, leaving 13 bases between them. The chain's CDR3 is CASSFTYRDNTEAFF. In nucleotides, the CDR3 is TGTGCCAGCAGCTTCACATACAGAGATAACACTGAAGCTTTCTTT. The full variable domain, its missing parts supplied by reference TRBV7-3 and TRBJ1-1, is GAGVSQTPSNKVTEKGKYVELRCDPISGHTALYWYRQSLGQGPEFLIYFQGTGAADDSGLPNDRFFAVRPEGSVSTLKIQRTERGDSAVYLCASSFTYRDNTEAFFGQGTRLTVV.

The CDR3 loop reads CASSPGGGAYEQYF. CDR3 sequence (DNA): TGTGCCAGCTCACCGGGCGGGGGGGCCTACGAGCAGTACTTC. V gene TRBV18 combines with J gene TRBJ2-7; 9 nucleotides match TRBD2. This CDR3 comprises 14 residues. Germline V lookup: CDR1 KGHSH, CDR2 LQKENI. The ends lost 3 bases at V and 2 bases at J; junction bases unmatched: 2.

The rearrangement joins TRBV7-9 to TRBJ1-1; 8 nucleotides align to TRBD1. Germline CDR1 SEHNR, CDR2 FQNEAQ (reference sequence). The CDR3 spans 15 residues. J lost 1 base, V lost 7 bases, and 8 bases had no gene match. The CDR3 nucleotides read TGTGCCAGCACCCTCCTTGGACAGGGGAACACTGAAGCTTTCTTT. Its translation is CASTLLGQGNTEAFF.